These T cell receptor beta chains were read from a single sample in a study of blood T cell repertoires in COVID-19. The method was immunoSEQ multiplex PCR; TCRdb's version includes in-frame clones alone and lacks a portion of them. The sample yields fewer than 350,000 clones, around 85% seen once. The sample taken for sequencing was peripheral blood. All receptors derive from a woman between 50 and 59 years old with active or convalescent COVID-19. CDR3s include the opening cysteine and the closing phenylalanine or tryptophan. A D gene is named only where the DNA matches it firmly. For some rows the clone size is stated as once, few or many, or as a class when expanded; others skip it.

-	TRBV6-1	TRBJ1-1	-	CASSETVNTEAFF	TGTGCCAGCAGTGAGACAGTGAACACTGAAGCTTTCTTT
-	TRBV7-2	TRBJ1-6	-	CASSLPAVHNSPLHF	TGTGCCAGCAGCTTACCCGCAGTCCATAATTCACCCCTCCACTTT
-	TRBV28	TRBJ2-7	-	CASTPTATYEQYF	TGTGCCAGCACACCGACAGCCACCTACGAGCAGTACTTC
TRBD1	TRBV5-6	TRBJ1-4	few	CASSFQGVPTNEKLFF	TGTGCCAGCAGCTTCCAGGGGGTTCCAACTAATGAAAAACTGTTTTTT
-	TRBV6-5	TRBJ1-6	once	CASSYQDLGNSPLHF	TGTGCCAGCAGTTACCAGGACTTGGGGAATTCACCCCTCCACTTT
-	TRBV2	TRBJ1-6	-	CASSERATRLNSPLHF	TGTGCCAGCAGTGAACGGGCTACTAGACTAAATTCACCCCTCCACTTT
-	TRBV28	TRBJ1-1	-	CASSSLSRGGTEAFF	TGTGCCAGCAGTTCCCTAAGTAGGGGCGGCACTGAAGCTTTCTTT
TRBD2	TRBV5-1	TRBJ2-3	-	CASSLEGTSPDTQYF	TGCGCCAGCAGCTTGGAGGGGACTAGCCCAGATACGCAGTATTTT
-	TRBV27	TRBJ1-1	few	CASSLRGATGPTEAFF	TGTGCCAGCAGTTTACGGGGCGCGACAGGTCCCACTGAAGCTTTCTTT
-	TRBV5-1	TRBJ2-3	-	CASSLLLTDTQYF	TGCGCCAGCAGTTTACTACTCACAGATACGCAGTATTTT
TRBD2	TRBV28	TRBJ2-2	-	CASSFLAGGTGELFF	TGTGCCAGCAGTTTCCTAGCGGGAGGCACCGGGGAGCTGTTTTTT
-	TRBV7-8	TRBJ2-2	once	CASSLFARTVANTGELFF	TGTGCCAGCAGCTTATTCGCCCGGACAGTCGCGAACACCGGGGAGCTGTTTTTT
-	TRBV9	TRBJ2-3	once	CASSPRSDTQYF	TGTGCCAGCAGCCCCAGGTCGGATACGCAGTATTTT
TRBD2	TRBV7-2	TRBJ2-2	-	CASSLGAGANPGELFF	TGTGCCAGCAGCTTAGGGGCGGGAGCTAATCCCGGGGAGCTGTTTTTT
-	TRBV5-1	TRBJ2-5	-	CASSFETGSGGTQYF	TGCGCCAGCAGCTTCGAGACGGGGAGTGGAGGGACCCAGTACTTC
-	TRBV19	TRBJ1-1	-	CASSFRGGNTEAFF	TGTGCCAGTAGCTTTAGGGGGGGGAACACTGAAGCTTTCTTT
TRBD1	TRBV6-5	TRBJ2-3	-	CASSSGQGPSTDTQYF	TGTGCCAGCAGTTCGGGACAGGGGCCTAGCACAGATACGCAGTATTTT
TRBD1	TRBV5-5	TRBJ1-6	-	CASSLGTGVMNSPLHF	TGTGCCAGCAGCTTGGGGACAGGGGTGATGAATTCACCCCTCCACTTT
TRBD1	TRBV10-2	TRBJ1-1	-	CATRPDRGTEAFF	TGCGCCACCAGACCGGACAGGGGCACTGAAGCTTTCTTT
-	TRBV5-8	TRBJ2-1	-	CASSVGVEQFF	TGTGCCAGCAGCGTAGGGGTCGAGCAGTTCTTC
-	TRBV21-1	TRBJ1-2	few	CASSKGPGFHYGYTF	TGTGCCAGCAGCAAAGGCCCAGGGTTCCACTATGGCTACACCTTC
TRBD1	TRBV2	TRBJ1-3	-	CASREGQGGGNTIYF	TGTGCCAGCAGAGAGGGGCAGGGGGGTGGAAACACCATATATTTT
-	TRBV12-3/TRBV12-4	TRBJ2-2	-	CASSPGESELFF	TGTGCCAGCAGCCCCGGGGAATCGGAGCTGTTTTTT
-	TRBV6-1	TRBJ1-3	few	CASSEPGGRNTIYF	TGTGCCAGCAGTGAACCGGGGGGTCGGAACACCATATATTTT
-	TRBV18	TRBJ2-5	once	CASSPGQGGETQYF	TGTGCCAGCTCTCCTGGACAGGGAGGGGAGACCCAGTACTTC
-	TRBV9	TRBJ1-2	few	CASSVDSLNYGYTF	TGTGCCAGCAGCGTGGACAGCCTGAACTATGGCTACACCTTC